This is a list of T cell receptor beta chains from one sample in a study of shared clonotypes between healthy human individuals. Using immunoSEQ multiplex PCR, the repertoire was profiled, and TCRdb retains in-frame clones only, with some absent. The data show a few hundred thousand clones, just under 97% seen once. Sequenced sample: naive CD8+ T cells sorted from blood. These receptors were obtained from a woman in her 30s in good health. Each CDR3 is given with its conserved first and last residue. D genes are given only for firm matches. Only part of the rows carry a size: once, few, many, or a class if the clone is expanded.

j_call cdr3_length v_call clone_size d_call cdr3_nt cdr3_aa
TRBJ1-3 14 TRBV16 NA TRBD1 TGTGCCAGCAGCCAATCCGAGGGGGCTGATACCATATATTTT CASSQSEGADTIYF
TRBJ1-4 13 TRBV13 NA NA TGTGCCAGCAGCGGTAGACGGGACGAAAAACTGTTTTTT CASSGRRDEKLFF
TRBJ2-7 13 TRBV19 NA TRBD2 TGTGCCAGTAGCGCGGGAGAGGATTACGAGCAGTACTTC CASSAGEDYEQYF
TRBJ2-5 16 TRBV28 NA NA TGTGCCAGCAGTTTATATGTAGGGGCTAACGGAGAGACCCAGTACTTC CASSLYVGANGETQYF
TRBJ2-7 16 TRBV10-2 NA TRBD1 TGCGCCAGCAGTGTTTTGGACAGGCAGAATTCCTACGAGCAGTACTTC CASSVLDRQNSYEQYF
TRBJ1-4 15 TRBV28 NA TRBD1 TGTGCCAGCAGTTTGACAGGGAACGAGGATGAAAAACTGTTTTTT CASSLTGNEDEKLFF
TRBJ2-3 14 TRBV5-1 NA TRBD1 TGCGCCAGCGGCGAGGGACAGGGTCGAGATACGCAGTATTTT CASGEGQGRDTQYF
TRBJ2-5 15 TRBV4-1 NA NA TGCGCCAGCAGCCAAGATACCGAAGGGCAAGAGACCCAGTACTTC CASSQDTEGQETQYF
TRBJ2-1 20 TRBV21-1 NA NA TGTGCCAGCAGCCCGTTCCTGGGACTAGCGGGAGGCGATTCCTACAATGAGCAGTTCTTC CASSPFLGLAGGDSYNEQFF
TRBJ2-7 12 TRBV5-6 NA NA TGTGCCAGCAGCTTGGTTGGCAACGAGCAGTACTTC CASSLVGNEQYF
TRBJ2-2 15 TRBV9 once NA TGTGCCAGCAGCGATCCTAGGACTCTCTCCGGGGAGCTGTTTTTT CASSDPRTLSGELFF
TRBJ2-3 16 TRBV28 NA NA TGTGCCAGCACCACGACCGGGTATGGTGCCACAGATACGCAGTATTTT CASTTTGYGATDTQYF
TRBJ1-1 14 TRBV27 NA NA TGTGCCAGCAGTTTCGGGGGCCCGAACACTGAAGCTTTCTTT CASSFGGPNTEAFF
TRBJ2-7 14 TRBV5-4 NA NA TGTGCCAGCAGCTTTGGGCCATACCCCTACGAGCAGTACTTC CASSFGPYPYEQYF
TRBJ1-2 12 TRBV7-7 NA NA TGTGCCCTCATCCGGGAGGTCTCTGGCTACACCTTC CALIREVSGYTF
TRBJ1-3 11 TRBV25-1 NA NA TGTGCCAGCAGAGGTGGGTACACCATATATTTT CASRGGYTIYF
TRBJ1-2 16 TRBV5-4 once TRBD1 TGTGCCAGCAGCGCGGGACAGGGGCCCTTCTTGTTTGGCTACACCTTC CASSAGQGPFLFGYTF
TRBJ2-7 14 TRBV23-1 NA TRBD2 TGCGCCAGCAGTCAACGGACTAGCGACTACGAGCAGTACTTC CASSQRTSDYEQYF
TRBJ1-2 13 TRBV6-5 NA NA TGTGCCAGCAGTTACTCGAGCCTCTATGGCTACACCTTC CASSYSSLYGYTF
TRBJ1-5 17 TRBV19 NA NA TGTGCCAGTAGTATACCTACAGGGTGGGGGAGCAATCAGCCCCAGCATTTT CASSIPTGWGSNQPQHF
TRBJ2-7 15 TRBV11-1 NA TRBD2 TGTGCCAGCAGCTTAACTAGCGGGAGCTACTACGAGCAGTACTTC CASSLTSGSYYEQYF
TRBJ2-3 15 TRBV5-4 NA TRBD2 TGTGCCAGCAGCTTGTGGGGCGGGAGGGAAGATACGCAGTATTTT CASSLWGGREDTQYF
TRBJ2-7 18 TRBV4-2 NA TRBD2 TGTGCCAGCAGCCAAGATGGGGTGGCTAGCGGGAGTGGCGACGAGCAGTACTTC CASSQDGVASGSGDEQYF
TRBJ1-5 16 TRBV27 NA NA TGTGCCAGCAGTTTGGGGGCTTCCTATAGCAATCAGCCCCAGCATTTT CASSLGASYSNQPQHF
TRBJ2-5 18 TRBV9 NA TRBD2 TGTGCCAGCAGCGCGCGGGAGGGTGGCAGGAGTAATAAAGAGACCCAGTACTTC CASSAREGGRSNKETQYF
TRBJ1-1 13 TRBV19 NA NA TGTGCCAGTAGTCCCTTTTCGGACACTGAAGCTTTCTTT CASSPFSDTEAFF
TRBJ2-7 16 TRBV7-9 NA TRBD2 TGTGCCAGCAGCTTAGTACTAGCGGGAGCCGTCTACGAGCAGTACTTC CASSLVLAGAVYEQYF